This passage covers 7 T cell receptor beta chains from one sample sequenced in a study of radiation and T cells in renal cell carcinoma. The assay was immunoSEQ multiplex PCR, and TCRdb's table has in-frame clones only and misses some. The sample includes about 140,000 clones, roughly 85% seen only once; the top ten take under 25%. As to time point: baseline pretreatment blood. Treatment given: 15 Gy SBRT to primary tumor, nephrectomy 4 weeks later. This sample comprised blood, obtained from a patient whose treatment included radiotherapy and nephrectomy. The source of these receptors is a woman aged 45 to 65 with renal cell carcinoma.

The chain links TRBV10-3 to TRBJ1-1; the D gene is possibly TRBD1 (6 bases). V lost 3 bases and J 7 bases, leaving 15 bases between the germline ends. The CDR3 has 14 residues. Germline loops: CDR1 ENHRY, CDR2 SYGVKD. CDR3 in amino acids: CAISEGQGLLEAFF. The CDR3 DNA is TGTGCCATCAGTGAAGGGCAGGGGCTACTTGAAGCTTTCTTT.

The V call is TRBV7-2, the J call TRBJ1-2, with D possibly matching TRBD1 (6 bases). CDR1 SGHTA and CDR2 FQGNSA come from the germline V gene. Trimming took 1 base from V and 4 from J, leaving 16 bases between them. CDR3 size: 16 residues. CDR3 in DNA: TGTGCCAGCAGCTTAGGAGGGACATTTTACGGCTATGGCTACACCTTC. It is translated as CASSLGGTFYGYGYTF. Looking up the rest from reference TRBV7-2 and TRBJ1-2 gives the full variable domain: GAGVSQSPSNKVTEKGKDVELRCDPISGHTALYWYRQSLGQGLEFLIYFQGNSAPDKSGLPSDRFSAERTGGSVSTLTIQRTQQEDSAVYLCASSLGGTFYGYGYTFGSGTRLTVV.

This chain uses TRBV28 with TRBJ1-2; 10 nucleotides line up with TRBD1. Germline values: CDR1 MDHEN, CDR2 SYDVKM. The CDR3 has 16 residues. V was clipped by 6 bases and J by 3 bases; unmatched bases: 10. DNA of the CDR3: TGTGCCAGCAGCGACAGGGGGCGCGATCGACACTATGGCTACACCTTC. Amino acids: CASSDRGRDRHYGYTF.

The chain uses TRBV4-1 and TRBJ2-1; 7 bases map to TRBD2. Germline V lookup: CDR1 MGHRA, CDR2 YSYEKL. This CDR3 has 14 amino acids. With V trimmed by 0 bases and J by 5 bases, 1 base remained unmatched. Here the CDR3 DNA reads TGCGCCAGCAGCCAAGACCGGGGGGACAATGAGCAGTTCTTC. Translation gives CASSQDRGDNEQFF.

The chain joins TRBV6-5 to TRBJ2-5, with D maybe TRBD2 (6 bases). The ends were cut back, 2 bases at V and 4 bases at J, with 14 bases in the middle. Per the germline V gene, CDR1 is MNHEY and CDR2 is SVGAGI. The CDR3 length is 15 residues. The CDR3 region has the DNA TGTGCCAGCAGTTACCAACCTAGCGAGGGAGAGACCCAGTACTTC. It encodes CASSYQPSEGETQYF.

In its sample, this clone was seen once. In nucleotides, the CDR3 is TGTGCCAGCAGCGGACAGGGACTTTACACCGGGGAGCTGTTTTTT. Encoded protein: CASSGQGLYTGELFF. The chain couples TRBV7-2 to TRBJ2-2, with TRBD1 matching over 8 bases. CDR3 length: 15 residues. V dropped 5 bases and J dropped 3; count of bases not matched to a gene: 5. Per the germline V gene, CDR1 is SGHTA and CDR2 is FQGNSA.

This clone occurred a few times. The J gene is TRBJ2-1, the V gene TRBV4-1, with D possibly TRBD2 on 5 matching bases. The ends were cut back, 5 bases at V and 8 bases at J, with 13 bases in the middle. The CDR3 extends over 13 amino acids. CDR1 and CDR2 (germline): MGHRA, YSYEKL. The CDR3 region is CASSDTLRDEQFF. CDR3 bases: TGCGCCAGCAGCGACACCCTGAGGGATGAGCAGTTCTTC.